This passage covers 8 T cell receptor beta chains from one sample sequenced in a study of blood T cell repertoires in COVID-19 (dated by TCRdb to the early 2020s). The library came from the immunoSEQ multiplex PCR assay. TCRdb re-hosts the immuneACCESS table, in-frame sequences only. Its copies lack some clones; in the studies checked, an unresolved V gene accounts for under half of them, and the cause for the rest is not known. For this sample there are approximately 200,000 clones; about 82% appear just once. The top ten constitute 10% of the sample. What was sequenced was peripheral blood. These receptors were taken from a woman of 80 years or more with acute or convalescent COVID-19.

This chain links TRBV1 with TRBJ1-2. TRBV1 is assigned pseudogene status. The CDR3 runs to 13 residues. The CDR3 spells CTSSQSPNYGYTF. The CDR3 DNA reads as TGCACCAGCAGCCAGAGCCCTAACTATGGCTACACCTTC.

The rearrangement uses TRBV7-9 and TRBJ2-7; 13 bases are a match to TRBD2. Germline V CDR1 and CDR2: SEHNR, FQNEAQ (reference sequence). The J segment lost 2 bases and the V segment lost 6 bases, leaving 4 bases of the junction unmatched. CDR3 length: 15 residues. For the CDR3, the DNA is TGTGCCAGCAGTCCACTAGCGGGAGGGCCCTACGAGCAGTACTTC. Protein: CASSPLAGGPYEQYF.

V usage is TRBV1 and J usage is TRBJ2-3; the table gives TRBD2 as D, unverified against the DNA. TRBV1 is flagged as a pseudogene. The CDR3 covers 19 residues. As DNA, the CDR3 is TGCACCAGCAGCCAAGTCCCGGGACTAGCGGGGGGTAGCACAGATACGCAGTATTTT. Translated, it gives CTSSQVPGLAGGSTDTQYF.

This sequence joins TRBV21-1 and TRBJ2-7; the D call in the table, TRBD2, was not verified against the DNA. TRBV21-1 has pseudogene status. CDR3 length equals 14 residues. The CDR3 DNA follows: TGTGCCAGCAGCACCCGCGTACTGACCTACGAGCAGTACTTC. Amino acids: CASSTRVLTYEQYF.

The chain has TRBV18 and TRBJ1-2; weak D call: TRBD1 (5 bases). Per germline, CDR1 KGHSH and CDR2 LQKENI. Trimming pared 3 bases from V and 6 bases from J, leaving 11 bases between. The CDR3 runs to 13 residues. The CDR3 sequence is CASSPGKGNGYTF. CDR3 nucleotide sequence: TGTGCCAGCTCACCTGGGAAGGGGAATGGCTACACCTTC.

CDR3 sequence: CASSLDGTGGWNEQFF. The DNA of the CDR3 is TGTGCCAGCAGCTTGGACGGGACAGGGGGCTGGAATGAGCAGTTCTTC. The chain joins TRBV5-6 to TRBJ2-1; 12 bases line up with TRBD1. V lost 0 bases, J lost 7 bases, and 5 bases stayed unmatched. The CDR3 has 16 amino acids. The germline CDR1 and CDR2 sequences are SGHDT and YYEEEE.

This clone has more than one count but fewer than ten. The CDR3 reads CASTIAGTGFGYTF. In nucleotides, the CDR3 is TGTGCCAGCACAATAGCCGGGACAGGGTTCGGCTACACCTTC. V is TRBV2 and J is TRBJ1-2; the match to TRBD1 covers 9 bases. The CDR3 loop spans 14 amino acids. Per the germline V gene, CDR1 is SNHLY and CDR2 is FYNNEI. Trimming took 7 bases from V and 8 from J; bases not matched to a gene: 11.

This chain uses TRBV19 with TRBJ1-4; D might be TRBD1 (5 bases). V shed 3 bases and J shed 6 bases, with 23 bases lying between them. The CDR3 has 18 residues. From germline, CDR1 is LNHDA and CDR2 SQIVND (reference sequence). CDR3 sequence reads: CASSIRGASGVRDEKLFF. CDR3 DNA: TGTGCCAGTAGTATTAGGGGAGCTTCGGGAGTGAGGGATGAAAAACTGTTTTTT.